One sample yielded the 28 T cell receptor beta chains listed below, sequenced in a study of T cells in women clearing cervical HPV infection. Measured with immunoSEQ multiplex PCR; TCRdb has only the in-frame clones, and not every one. This sample's clone table lists some 31,000 clones. The sequencing input was blood buffy coat. These TCRs come from a woman between 18 and 69 years old with a cervical HPV16 infection that either progressed to CIN3+ or cleared (not recorded which).

In the case of this clone: The read gets to within 3 residues of the CDR3 end, and the germline J gene fills in the rest. The rearrangement links TRBV19 to TRBJ1-6; 7 nucleotides agree with TRBD1. V shed 7 bases and J 10 bases; nucleotides not matched to a gene: 16. The CDR3 loop spans 16 amino acids. The V gene's germline CDR1 is LNHDA and CDR2 SQIVND (reference sequence). The CDR3 sequence: CASTSISTGSLSPLHF. The sequenced CDR3 bases are TGTGCCAGTACCTCCATATCGACAGGGAGCTTATCACCC.

Regarding this clone: The read halts 3 residues ahead of the CDR3 end, with the missing end drawn from the germline J gene. J is TRBJ2-3 and V is TRBV30, with D perhaps TRBD2 (5 bases). The CDR3 covers 15 residues. In germline, CDR1 is GTSNPN, CDR2 SVGIG (reference sequence). CDR3 DNA (partial): TGTGCCTGGAGTTCTAAAGGGTCTAGCAATCAGCCG. It specifies CAWSSKGSSNQP. The full CDR3 protein is CAWSSKGSSNQPQYF.

Concerning this clone: From the germline J gene comes the end of the CDR3, since the read stops 3 residues before it. The rearrangement joins TRBV7-3 to TRBJ1-6; D is unclear. Trimming stripped 4 bases from V and 8 bases from J, with 15 bases between. CDR1 and CDR2 (germline): SGHTA, FQGTGA. The CDR3 is 15 amino acids. The chain's CDR3 is CASSSSGRRDSPLHF. The DNA read from the CDR3 is TGTGCCAGCAGCTCAAGCGGCCGGAGGGATTCACCC.

As regards this clone: A read error may account for a junction end that differs from germline. The missing CDR3 end, 3 residues past where the read stops, is filled in from the germline J gene. The rearrangement joins TRBV7-6 to TRBJ2-5; tentative D call: TRBD2 (6 bases). This CDR3 has 16 residues. Germline CDR1 is SGHVS and CDR2 is FNYEAQ. Partial CDR3 DNA: TGTGCCAGCAGCCTAGCGTGGGGCAGAGCCCAAGAGACC. Translation gives CASSLAWGRAQET. The whole CDR3 region reads CASSLAWGRAQETQYF.

As for this clone: The CDR3 end is not reached by the read, which stops 3 residues before it; the germline J gene fills it in. The gene calls are TRBV14 and TRBJ1-2; TRBD1 is a possible D gene (5 bases). The CDR3 consists of 19 residues. Deletions cut 2 bases from V and 3 bases from J, with 25 bases between. The germline gives CDR1 SGHDN, CDR2 FVKESK. The covered CDR3 bases are TGTGCCAGCAGCCAAACGAAAGCGGGAAACAGGATCCCTTACTATGGC. As protein: CASSQTKAGNRIPYYG. Given in full, the CDR3 is CASSQTKAGNRIPYYGYTF.

Regarding this clone: Sequencing ends 3 residues short of the CDR3 end; the germline J gene provides the rest. The gene calls are TRBV5-1 and TRBJ1-1; TRBD1 is a possible D gene (5 bases). This CDR3 spans 14 amino acids. The germline V gene encodes CDR1 SGHRS and CDR2 YFSETQ. Trimming removed 0 bases at V and 4 bases at J, with 10 bases between. CDR3 loop: CASSLDGGVTEAFF. The part of the CDR3 DNA that was read is TGCGCCAGCAGCTTGGACGGGGGTGTCACTGAA.

As concerns this clone: The read falls 3 residues short of the CDR3 end, and the missing part is taken from the germline J gene. The rearrangement uses TRBV19 and TRBJ1-6; D is undetermined. This CDR3 spans 17 amino acids. Germline values: CDR1 LNHDA, CDR2 SQIVND (reference sequence). Trimming took 5 bases from V and 6 from J, leaving 20 bases between them. The part of the CDR3 DNA that was read is TGTGCCAGTAGTGACTCCGGTTTGCGAGTCGGTAATTCACCC. Encoded protein: CASSDSGLRVGNSP. The whole CDR3 is CASSDSGLRVGNSPLHF.

Details on this clone: The read finishes 3 residues shy of the CDR3 end, and the germline J gene is used to complete it. The rearrangement links TRBV14 to TRBJ2-1; TRBD2 might be the D (6 bases). Germline V gene sequence: CDR1 SGHDN, CDR2 FVKESK. CDR3 length equals 14 residues. V shed 7 bases and J shed 4 bases, with 14 bases lying between them. The CDR3 region is CASNNPSAYNEQFF. The CDR3 DNA, read in part, is TGTGCCAGCAACAACCCTAGCGCGTACAATGAG.

Concerning this clone itself: The sequence runs out 3 residues before the end of the CDR3; the remainder is reconstructed from the germline J gene. At the DNA level, this CDR3 is encoded by other sequences in the same sample as well. V is TRBV5-1 and J is TRBJ2-5; a possible D gene is TRBD1 (6 bases). The germline CDR1 and CDR2 sequences are SGHRS and YFSETQ. V lost 0 bases and J lost 1, with 10 bases in between. The CDR3 has 15 amino acids. The sequenced CDR3 bases are TGCGCCAGCAGCTTGGCACAGGGTGGCCAAGAGACC. Residues: CASSLAQGGQET. The whole CDR3 reads CASSLAQGGQETQYF.

In regard to this clone: Sequencing ends 3 residues short of the CDR3 end; the germline J gene provides the rest. This chain uses TRBV19 with TRBJ1-5, with D unclear. This CDR3 spans 15 amino acids. Germline CDR1 is LNHDA and CDR2 is SQIVND (reference sequence). V was pared by 7 bases and J by 2 bases, with 15 bases between. The CDR3: CASTAMGRGNQPQHF. CDR3 DNA, as far as it was read: TGTGCCAGTACCGCTATGGGCAGAGGCAATCAGCCC.

The covered CDR3 bases are TGCAGTGCTAGGAGTGGGCAAGGCGGGGAG. Translation gives CSARSGQGGE. The full CDR3 sequence reads CSARSGQGGELFF. The V and J genes are TRBV20-1 and TRBJ2-2; D ambiguous. The CDR3 end lies 3 residues beyond the end of the read and is filled in from the germline J gene. The germline gives CDR1 DFQATT, CDR2 SNEGSKA (reference sequence). Trimming took 3 bases from V and 7 from J, leaving 12 bases between them. CDR3 length equals 13 residues.

Notes on this clone: The CDR3 end is not reached by the read, which stops 3 residues before it; the germline J gene fills it in. The V gene is TRBV20-1, the J gene TRBJ2-1; 16 nucleotides line up with TRBD2. V was clipped by 3 bases and J by 9 bases; unmatched bases: 5. Germline assignment: CDR1 DFQATT and CDR2 SNEGSKA (reference sequence). The CDR3 consists of 15 residues. This chain's CDR3 is CSASPGLAGGSEQFF. The DNA read from the CDR3 is TGCAGTGCTAGCCCGGGACTAGCGGGAGGGAGTGAG.

On this clone itself: With the read ending 3 residues before the CDR3 end, the germline J gene is used to fill in that end. The chain links TRBV20-1 to TRBJ2-7; TRBD1 matches 9 bases. Germline V CDR1 and CDR2: DFQATT, SNEGSKA (reference sequence). The CDR3 contains 15 residues. V lost 0 bases, J lost 5 bases, and 8 bases stayed unmatched. This chain's CDR3 is CSARDGATGGNEQYF. Incomplete CDR3 DNA: TGCAGTGCTAGAGATGGGGCCACAGGGGGCAACGAG.

Notes on this clone: With the read ending 3 residues before the CDR3 end, the germline J gene is used to fill in that end. The chain couples TRBV12-3 or TRBV12-4 to TRBJ2-2; no clear D. The V gene lost 1 base and the J gene lost 0 bases, with 3 bases spanning the gap. The CDR3 has 14 amino acids. This chain's CDR3 is CASSLGANTGELFF. The covered CDR3 bases are TGTGCCAGCAGTTTAGGCGCGAACACCGGGGAG.

This chain's CDR3 is CASSFWLAAQETQYF. The part of the CDR3 DNA that was read is TGTGCCAGCAGCTTTTGGCTAGCGGCTCAAGAGACG. This sequence joins TRBV7-9 and TRBJ2-3; TRBD2 agrees at 7 bases. The read ends 3 residues before the CDR3 terminus; that terminus is restored from the germline J gene. Germline CDR1 is SEHNR and CDR2 is FQNEAQ (reference sequence). The CDR3 runs to 15 residues.

Remarks on this clone: Coverage ceases 3 residues before the CDR3 finishes, and the germline J gene fills in the end. The chain couples TRBV6-7 to TRBJ2-5; possibly TRBD2 for D (6 bases). TRBV6-7 is an open reading frame whose function is uncertain. The CDR3 runs 17 residues. V lost 0 bases and J 2 bases, leaving 16 bases between the germline ends. The CDR3 bases that were read are TGTGCCAGCAGTTACTCGATATGGGTTAGCGGTCAAGAGACC. It encodes CASSYSIWVSGQET. The whole CDR3 is CASSYSIWVSGQETQYF.

In regard to this clone: From the germline J gene comes the end of the CDR3, since the read stops 3 residues before it. The chain links TRBV7-9 to TRBJ2-3; 9 bases map to TRBD2. Per germline, CDR1 SEHNR and CDR2 FQNEAQ (reference sequence). V lost 5 bases and J lost 1; bases outside the gene matches: 4. This CDR3 is built from 15 residues. CDR3 residues: CASSTSSGGTDTQYF. The covered CDR3 bases are TGTGCCAGCAGCACCTCTAGCGGGGGCACAGATACG.

For this clone: The read falls 3 residues short of the CDR3 end, and the missing part is taken from the germline J gene. V gene TRBV10-1 combines with J gene TRBJ1-1; perhaps TRBD1 as D (5 bases). The CDR3 totals 13 residues. In germline, CDR1 is WNHNN, CDR2 SYGVQD (reference sequence). The V gene lost 7 bases and the J gene lost 4 bases, with 13 bases spanning the gap. The sequenced CDR3 bases are TGCGCCAGCACTAGGACAACGATCACTGAA. Translated, it gives CASTRTTITE. In full, the CDR3 reads CASTRTTITEAFF.

Details on this clone: Read coverage stops 3 residues before the CDR3 terminus; the germline J gene supplies the remainder. The chain uses TRBV7-6 and TRBJ1-1; tentative D call: TRBD1 (6 bases). Germline assignment: CDR1 SGHVS and CDR2 FNYEAQ. The CDR3 consists of 13 residues. The covered CDR3 bases are TGTGCCAGCAGCTTAGAAGGACAGACAGAA. It codes for CASSLEGQTE. From start to end, the CDR3 is CASSLEGQTEAFF. Drawing the rest from reference TRBV7-6 and TRBJ1-1, the complete variable domain is GAGVSQSPRYKVTKRGQDVALRCDPISGHVSLYWYRQALGQGPEFLTYFNYEAQQDKSGLPNDRFSAERPEGSISTLTIQRTEQRDSAMYRCASSLEGQTEAFFGQGTRLTVV.

With respect to this clone: The read ends 3 residues early relative to the CDR3; the germline J gene fills the gap. The genes are TRBV7-3 and TRBJ2-2; 9 bases line up with TRBD1. V shed 5 bases, J shed 7 bases, and the junction held 5 bases outside the gene matches. Per germline, CDR1 SGHTA and CDR2 FQGTGA. CDR3 length: 14 residues. This chain's CDR3 is CASSTQGAGGELFF. The CDR3 bases that were read are TGTGCCAGCAGCACACAGGGGGCAGGCGGGGAG.

Regarding this clone: The read ends 3 residues early relative to the CDR3; the germline J gene fills the gap. This chain joins TRBV30 and TRBJ2-3; 14 bases line up with TRBD2. CDR3 length: 16 amino acids. Germline CDR1 GTSNPN, CDR2 SVGIG (reference sequence). The CDR3 bases that were read are TGTGCCTCCGCGGACGGGACTAGCGGGGGAGCGGAGACG. Translation gives CASADGTSGGAET. In full, the CDR3 is CASADGTSGGAETQYF.

CDR3 sequence: CASSFTGEETQYF. Incomplete CDR3 DNA: TGCGCCAGCAGCTTTACGGGGGAAGAGACC. The V and J genes are TRBV5-1 and TRBJ2-5; TRBD2 is a possible D gene (6 bases). Read coverage stops 3 residues before the CDR3 terminus; the germline J gene supplies the remainder. The CDR3 totals 13 residues. Germline values: CDR1 SGHRS, CDR2 YFSETQ. Deletions cut 2 bases from V and 3 bases from J, with 8 bases between.

A word on this clone: From the germline J gene comes the end of the CDR3, since the read stops 3 residues before it. The chain couples TRBV7-2 to TRBJ2-1, with TRBD2 identical over 8 bases. Germline assignment: CDR1 SGHTA and CDR2 FQGNSA. The CDR3 covers 15 residues. The V gene end was trimmed by 5 bases and the J gene end by 2 bases; junction bases not matched to a gene: 5. CDR3 DNA (partial): TGTGCCAGCAGCCTCGGGGGGGCCACCTACAATGAG. Translation gives CASSLGGATYNE. The complete CDR3 sequence is CASSLGGATYNEQFF.

Turning to this clone: The DNA ends 3 residues before the CDR3 does, and the rest of the CDR3 is filled in from the germline J gene. The gene calls are TRBV19 and TRBJ2-7; D may be TRBD1 (5 bases). Trimming removed 9 bases at V and 0 bases at J, with 15 bases between. Germline V gives CDR1 LNHDA, CDR2 SQIVND (reference sequence). The CDR3 loop spans 14 amino acids. CDR3 DNA, as far as it was read: TGTGCCAGAACCTATGACAGTGTCTCCTACGAG. Amino acids: CARTYDSVSYE. The entire CDR3 is CARTYDSVSYEQYF. Full variable domain (outside the CDR3, taken from reference TRBV19 and TRBJ2-7): DGGITQSPKYLFRKEGQNVTLSCEQNLNHDAMYWYRQDPGQGLRLIYYSQIVNDFQKGDIAEGYSVSREKKESFPLTVTSAQKNPTAFYLCARTYDSVSYEQYFGPGTRLTVT.

Of note for this clone: The sequence runs out 3 residues before the end of the CDR3; the remainder is reconstructed from the germline J gene. This sequence joins TRBV18 and TRBJ1-2; D perhaps matches TRBD1 (5 bases). CDR3 length: 17 residues. CDR1 is KGHSH, CDR2 LQKENI, per germline. V dropped 0 bases and J dropped 4 bases, with 18 bases sitting between them. Partial CDR3 DNA: TGTGCCAGCTCACCACCGGTTGGGGCAACCTCTCCCTATGGC. Translation gives CASSPPVGATSPYG. The full CDR3 protein reads CASSPPVGATSPYGYTF.

Of note for this clone: The sequenced fragment ends 3 residues before the CDR3 boundary, so the rest is inferred from the germline J gene. The V and J genes are TRBV20-1 and TRBJ2-5; 10 nucleotides agree with TRBD1. CDR1 and CDR2 (germline): DFQATT, SNEGSKA (reference sequence). With V trimmed by 2 bases and J by 4 bases, 7 bases remained unmatched. The CDR3 extends over 15 amino acids. CDR3 bases read: TGCAGTGCTAGACGACCGGGACAGGGGTTAGAGACC. Its translation: CSARRPGQGLET. The CDR3 reads in full as CSARRPGQGLETQYF.

Of note for this clone: Read data end 3 residues before the CDR3 end; the end is taken from the germline J gene. The gene calls are TRBV18 and TRBJ2-1; D unclear. Germline values: CDR1 KGHSH, CDR2 LQKENI. The CDR3 runs 15 residues. V was shortened by 5 bases and J by 0 bases, with 11 bases between the two germline ends. CDR3 protein: CASSVAADSYNEQFF. CDR3 DNA, as far as it was read: TGTGCCAGCTCAGTGGCCGCGGACTCCTACAATGAG.

In regard to this clone: The read comes to an end 3 residues before the CDR3 does, leaving the germline J gene to fill in the end. The rearrangement joins TRBV19 to TRBJ2-5, with D possibly TRBD1 on 5 matching bases. The CDR3 has 15 amino acids. V was trimmed by 10 bases and J by 5 bases, leaving 23 bases between them. Germline V CDR1 and CDR2: LNHDA, SQIVND (reference sequence). CDR3 DNA (partial): TGTGCCACCCAGACAGTAAGGGGCTATCAGGAGACC. This codes for CATQTVRGYQET. The whole CDR3 protein is CATQTVRGYQETQYF.